This TCR beta chain was sequenced in a study of T cell responses to AZD1222 COVID-19 vaccine. In germline, CDR1 is SGHTA, CDR2 FQGNSA. The CDR3 spans 14 residues. The V gene lost 2 bases and the J gene lost 9 bases, with 11 bases spanning the gap. Study results and limitations: Per reports, nearly half of all spike-specific TCRs target regions that are unmutated in variants.

TCRdb's copy holds only in-frame clones and misses some; the assay was immunoSEQ multiplex PCR. The data show tens of thousands of clones, about 90% seen once. With regard to this clone: Its antigen is as yet unknown.

The chain recombines TRBV7-2 with TRBJ1-6; TRBD1 might be the D (6 bases). The clonotype originates from an adult who received the MenACWY meningococcal vaccine as a control. Sequenced here: peripheral blood, sampled 28 days after the second dose of the MenACWY control vaccine. Here the CDR3 DNA reads TGTGCCAGCAGCTTATCAGGGGATCGTTCACCCCTCCACTTT. The encoded protein is CASSLSGDRSPLHF.